The 12 T cell receptor beta chains below were found in one sample sequenced in a study of cytomegalovirus exposure and HLA in healthy donors. The PCR used 60 Vbeta and 13 Jbeta primers. Profiling relied on immunoSEQ multiplex PCR, and the TCRdb table lists in-frame clones only, not all of them. Of 95,000 or so clones in the sample, around three quarters were seen once. The sample consisted of PBMCs. These receptors were obtained from a woman aged 45-65 years in good health and CMV-seropositive.

This sequence joins TRBV2 and TRBJ1-1, with D hard to call. This CDR3 has 11 residues. The V gene lost 8 bases and the J gene lost 8 bases, with 12 bases spanning the gap. Germline V lookup: CDR1 SNHLY, CDR2 FYNNEI. The CDR3: CASRGRWEAFF. The CDR3 nucleotides are TGTGCCAGCCGAGGTCGATGGGAAGCTTTCTTT.

The CDR3 loop reads CAWSYSGANVLTF. CDR3 sequence (DNA): TGTGCCTGGAGCTATTCGGGGGCCAACGTCCTGACTTTC. V gene TRBV30 combines with J gene TRBJ2-6; D is unresolved. V gave up 3 bases and J gave up 4 bases, with 7 bases separating them. This CDR3 contains 13 residues. Germline V gene lookup returns CDR1 GTSNPN and CDR2 SVGIG (reference sequence).

This rearrangement joins TRBV5-4 to TRBJ2-1, with 10 bases lining up with TRBD2. Germline V gives CDR1 SGHNT, CDR2 YYREEE (reference sequence). V lost 4 bases and J lost 8; bases outside the gene matches: 9. There are 15 residues in the CDR3. DNA for the CDR3: TGTGCCAGCAGCCGGGGGCTAGCGGGAGCAGATGAGCAGTTCTTC. Translated: CASSRGLAGADEQFF. Full variable domain (rest looked up from reference TRBV5-4 and TRBJ2-1): ETGVTQSPTHLIKTRGQQVTLRCSSQSGHNTVSWYQQALGQGPQFIFQYYREEENGRGNFPPRFSGLQFPNYSSELNVNALELDDSALYLCASSRGLAGADEQFFGPGTRLTVL.

This chain links TRBV29-1 with TRBJ1-1; D possibly corresponds to TRBD1 (6 bases). With 6 bases removed from V and 5 bases from J, the gap between germline ends came to 19 bases. Germline CDR1 reads SQVTM; CDR2 reads ANQGSEA. The CDR3 has 14 amino acids. The CDR3 here is CSVGEQGLGTEAFF. Written as DNA, the CDR3 is TGCAGCGTCGGAGAACAGGGTCTGGGAACTGAAGCTTTCTTT.

This chain joins TRBV7-2 and TRBJ2-5, with D tentatively TRBD2 (5 bases). The CDR3 is made up of 15 amino acids. Germline loops: CDR1 SGHTA, CDR2 FQGNSA. Deletions cut 5 bases from V and 3 bases from J, with 16 bases between. CDR3 sequence reads: CASSLTRESKETQYF. CDR3 sequence (DNA): TGTGCCAGCAGCCTAACTAGGGAATCAAAAGAGACCCAGTACTTC.

V gene TRBV11-2 combines with J gene TRBJ2-2; 9 bases are shared with TRBD1. There are 16 residues in the CDR3. J was trimmed by 7 bases and V by 6 bases; bases with no gene match: 12. Germline CDR1 and CDR2: SGHAT and FQNNGV. As DNA, the CDR3 is TGTGCCAGCAGGTCCCTCGGACAGGGGTTAAACGGGGAGCTGTTTTTT. Protein sequence: CASRSLGQGLNGELFF.

The J gene is TRBJ2-1, the V gene TRBV20-1; D possibly corresponds to TRBD2 (6 bases). Looked up from germline, CDR1 is DFQATT and CDR2 is SNEGSKA (reference sequence). The CDR3 covers 11 residues. The CDR3 spells CSASRGGEQFF. In nucleotides, the CDR3 is TGCAGCGCCAGTAGGGGAGGAGAGCAGTTCTTC.

CDR3 nucleotide sequence: TGTGCCACCAGCAGAGAGGGAGGGGTGAGCGGGAGGTCCCTCGAGCAGTACTTC. This gives the protein CATSREGGVSGRSLEQYF. The V call is TRBV15, the J call TRBJ2-5, with 9 nucleotides matching TRBD2. The J call could be wrong; TRBJ2-7 is a better fit for the DNA end. Germline V gene sequence: CDR1 LNHNV, CDR2 YYDKDF (reference sequence). The CDR3 consists of 18 residues.

There are a few counts of this clone. The genes are TRBV5-1 and TRBJ1-1, with 7 positions matching TRBD1. The germline CDR1 and CDR2 sequences are SGHRS and YFSETQ. Trimming removed 8 bases from V and 0 bases from J; junction bases left unmatched: 13. The CDR3 has 16 residues. CDR3 DNA sequence: TGCGCCAGTAACGACAGGGTACCCTTCATGAACACTGAAGCTTTCTTT. It specifies CASNDRVPFMNTEAFF.

The chain combines TRBV5-4 with TRBJ1-2; tentatively, D is TRBD1 (6 bases). V was shortened by 7 bases and J by 1 base, with 14 bases between the two germline ends. Germline assignment: CDR1 SGHNT and CDR2 YYREEE (reference sequence). The CDR3 extends over 14 amino acids. CDR3 coding DNA: TGTGCCAGCTTCCCCCAGGGGCGTAACTATGGCTACACCTTC. The encoded protein is CASFPQGRNYGYTF.

The rearrangement uses TRBV7-9 and TRBJ1-1, with 12 positions matching TRBD1. Germline CDR1 reads SEHNR; CDR2 reads FQNEAQ (reference sequence). With V trimmed by 1 base and J by 5 bases, 5 bases remained unmatched. This CDR3 has 16 residues. The CDR3 region is CASSLGDRGRGTEAFF. As DNA, the CDR3 is TGTGCCAGCAGCTTAGGGGACAGGGGGCGAGGGACTGAAGCTTTCTTT.

The V gene is TRBV27, the J gene TRBJ2-5; tentatively, D is TRBD1 (6 bases). The J call may be incorrect, as the DNA end agrees better with TRBJ2-7. The CDR3 totals 14 residues. Germline V gene lookup returns CDR1 MNHEY and CDR2 SMNVEV (reference sequence). CDR3 sequence: CASSVRQVGGEQYF. CDR3 DNA sequence: TGTGCCAGCAGTGTTAGACAGGTTGGCGGCGAGCAGTACTTC.